The present T cell receptor (beta chain) was sequenced within a study of monozygotic twins with inflammatory bowel disease. Findings of the study overall: Against healthy co-twins, IBD patients had lower TCRbeta diversity (measured by inverse Simpson). The authors could not tell different T cell subtypes apart.

Germline V lookup: CDR1 MNHNS, CDR2 SASEGT. This CDR3 is built from 16 residues. TCRdb re-called the 5' RACE reads and gives one entry per CDR3 protein, without DNA. Its table records approximately 330,000 distinct CDR3 sequences. With regard to this clonotype: The antigen is unknown.

The rearrangement joins TRBV6-1 to TRBJ1-3. Sequencing was done on a sample of blood. This clonotype was sampled from a human donor with ulcerative colitis or Crohn's disease, or a healthy co-twin of an affected twin (not recorded which). CDR3 residues: CASSQRGADSGNTIYF.